Described below is a single T cell receptor beta chain sequence and its context. The antigen it recognizes is unknown. Within one base of it there is no much larger clone, and no base qualities were kept. Each clonotype received, on average, around 10x coverage in deep resolution sequencing performed on a MiSeq, where the target depth lay between 1 in 1 million and 1 in 200,000 T cells. TCR beta libraries were generated with the immunoSEQ hsTCRB Kit. As for the authors' bioinformatics: Data were analyzed with ImmunoSEQ Data Assistant and ImmunoSEQ Analyzer, with V, D and J genes assigned per IMGT definitions. Clonality was computed as one minus normalized Shannon entropy of productive rearrangement frequencies, ranging from 0 to 1. Only overrepresented clonotypes making up at least 0.05% of each patient's repertoire were included in the public clonotype analysis. Repertoires from 10 to 15 age-matched healthy donors in immuneACCESS were used as clonality controls. TCRdb retrieved this table from immuneACCESS and kept in-frame rearrangements only. Not all clones are present; in checked studies, unresolved V genes account for under half, and no reason is known for the remainder. V and J calls and clone size are those listed in that table; D and trimming were worked out from the DNA. This sample holds some 23,000 clones; approximately 71% were observed only once. The top ten clonotypes cover approximately 46% of the sample.

CDR1 is given as MRHNA and CDR2 as SNTAGT, both from the germline V gene. The CDR3 starts with the cysteine, ends with the phenylalanine, and has 17 residues. Only CDR3 DNA remains: 51 bases, in frame from the first base. V and J are trimmed by 1 base and 4 bases, and the gene matches miss 11 bases of the junction. The data are from a study of cytotoxic CD8 clonotypes in ibrutinib-treated CLL listed by TCRdb under 2021. For the study in its entirety: The cohort had about a dozen relapsed/refractory and approximately 14 treatment-naive patients; about 17 were IGHV unmutated. On average, each sample yielded around 270,000 productive templates and under 95,000 productive rearrangements. The response samples were drawn at a median of approximately twelve months into treatment, with a range of about 6 to 36 months. Every remission and progressive disease sample was obtained while ibrutinib was still being received by the patients. Cryopreserved peripheral blood mononuclear cells were obtained prior to treatment, at the time of response, and at either disease progression or sustained remission. Responses were partial in around 25 patients and complete in 2; after median around 65 months follow-up, roughly 15 stayed in remission and about twelve progressed. Of the 86 participants in the trial, 20 to 30 had longitudinal samples available. The research as a whole found: Public clonotypes were found to be uncommon and were observed to contract or remain stable during treatment; the increase in clonality was shown to reflect expansion of private clonotypes at ibrutinib response. Baseline clonality was found to be higher than that of age-matched healthy donors and was strongly correlated with circulating CD8+ T-cell counts. Sampling times were not matched between patients in sustained remission and patients whose disease was progressing, and lymph node repertoires were not examined. Clonality rose at ibrutinib response, remained stable during sustained remission, and dropped back toward baseline at progression.

The meaning of the sample's time point label: 12 months on ibrutinib. For TCR beta library preparation, approximately 1.8 micrograms of genomic DNA was extracted from cryopreserved PBMCs. High-throughput TCR beta sequencing was performed on longitudinal blood samples from CLL patients receiving ibrutinib monotherapy. The patients took part in an open-label, single-center phase 2 trial of ibrutinib monotherapy. The rearranged segments are TRBV6-4 and TRBJ2-5; TRBD2 agrees with 8 junctional bases. Sequenced here: PBMCs, sampled after 12 months of ibrutinib treatment. The clonotype comes from a human donor with chronic lymphocytic leukemia. The CDR3 is CASSDFGLAHGSETQYF. DNA sequence: TGTGCCAGCAGTGACTTCGGACTAGCCCATGGGTCAGAGACCCAGTACTTC.